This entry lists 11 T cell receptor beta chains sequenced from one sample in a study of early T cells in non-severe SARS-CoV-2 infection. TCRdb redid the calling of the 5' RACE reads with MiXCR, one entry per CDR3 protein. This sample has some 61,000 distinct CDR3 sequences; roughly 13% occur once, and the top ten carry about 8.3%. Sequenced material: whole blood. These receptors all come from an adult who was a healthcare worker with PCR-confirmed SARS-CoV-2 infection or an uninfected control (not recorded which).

This CDR3 reads CASSTVGQGNQPQHF. The CDR3 region has the DNA TGTGCCAGCAGTACGGTAGGACAGGGCAATCAGCCCCAGCATTTT. This rearrangement joins TRBV6-2 or TRBV6-3 to TRBJ1-5; 7 bases align to TRBD1. Germline trimming cut 5 bases from V and 2 bases from J; bases unmatched to any gene: 6. The CDR3 extends over 15 amino acids. Germline CDR1 is MNHEY and CDR2 is SVGEGT.

CDR3 residues: CASSYLAGVNEQYF. CDR3 DNA sequence: TGCGCCAGCAGCTATCTAGCGGGAGTAAACGAGCAGTACTTC. J is TRBJ2-7 and V is TRBV5-1; TRBD2 matches at 10 bases. The germline V gene has CDR1 SGHRS and CDR2 YFSETQ. The CDR3 covers 14 residues. V trimming: 3 bases; J trimming: 5 bases; junction bases outside the gene matches: 5.

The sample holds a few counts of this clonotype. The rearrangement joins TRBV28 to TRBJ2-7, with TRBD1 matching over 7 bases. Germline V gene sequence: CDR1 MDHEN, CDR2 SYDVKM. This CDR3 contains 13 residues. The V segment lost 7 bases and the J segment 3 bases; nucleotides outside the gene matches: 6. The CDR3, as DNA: TGTGCCAGCACCTCAGGGGGAGTCTACGAGCAGTACTTC. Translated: CASTSGGVYEQYF.

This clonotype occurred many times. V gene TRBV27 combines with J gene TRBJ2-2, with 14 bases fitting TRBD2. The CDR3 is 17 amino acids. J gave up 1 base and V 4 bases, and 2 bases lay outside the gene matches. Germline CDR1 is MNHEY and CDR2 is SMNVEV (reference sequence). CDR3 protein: CASSWGLAGVNTGELFF. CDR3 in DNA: TGTGCCAGCAGTTGGGGACTAGCGGGGGTGAACACCGGGGAGCTGTTTTTT.

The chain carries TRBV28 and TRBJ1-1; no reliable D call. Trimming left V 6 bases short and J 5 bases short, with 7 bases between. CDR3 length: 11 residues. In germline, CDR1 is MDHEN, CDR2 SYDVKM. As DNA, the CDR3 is TGTGCCAGCAGCCCCTTGACTGAAGCTTTCTTT. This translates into CASSPLTEAFF. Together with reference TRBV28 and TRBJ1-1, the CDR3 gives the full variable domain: DVKVTQSSRYLVKRTGEKVFLECVQDMDHENMFWYRQDPGLGLRLIYFSYDVKMKEKGDIPEGYSVSREKKERFSLILESASTNQTSMYLCASSPLTEAFFGQGTRLTVV.

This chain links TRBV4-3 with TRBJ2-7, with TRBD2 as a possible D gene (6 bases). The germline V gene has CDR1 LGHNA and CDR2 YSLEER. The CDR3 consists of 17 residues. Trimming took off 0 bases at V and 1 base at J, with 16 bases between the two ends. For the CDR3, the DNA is TGCGCCAGCAGCCAAGAGTTGGGGGGAGTTATTTCCTACGAGCAGTACTTC. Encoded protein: CASSQELGGVISYEQYF.

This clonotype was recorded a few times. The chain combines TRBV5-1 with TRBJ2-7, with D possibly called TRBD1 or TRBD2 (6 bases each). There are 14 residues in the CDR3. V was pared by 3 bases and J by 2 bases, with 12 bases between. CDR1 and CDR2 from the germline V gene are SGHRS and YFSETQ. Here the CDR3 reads CASSSDRRAYEQYF. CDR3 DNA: TGCGCCAGCAGCTCCGACAGGAGGGCCTACGAGCAGTACTTC.

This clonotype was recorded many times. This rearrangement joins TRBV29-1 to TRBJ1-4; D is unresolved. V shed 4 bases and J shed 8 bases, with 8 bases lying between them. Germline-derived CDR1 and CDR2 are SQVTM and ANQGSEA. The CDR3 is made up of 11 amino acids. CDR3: CSVVLWEKLFF. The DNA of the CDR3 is TGCAGCGTTGTATTGTGGGAAAAACTGTTTTTT.

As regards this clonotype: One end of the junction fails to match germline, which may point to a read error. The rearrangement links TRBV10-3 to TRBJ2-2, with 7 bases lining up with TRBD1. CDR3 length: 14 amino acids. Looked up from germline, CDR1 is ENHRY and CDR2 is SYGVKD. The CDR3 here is CAITTTGNAGELFF. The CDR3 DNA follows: TGTGCCATCACAACGACAGGGAACGCCGGGGAGCTGTTTTTT.

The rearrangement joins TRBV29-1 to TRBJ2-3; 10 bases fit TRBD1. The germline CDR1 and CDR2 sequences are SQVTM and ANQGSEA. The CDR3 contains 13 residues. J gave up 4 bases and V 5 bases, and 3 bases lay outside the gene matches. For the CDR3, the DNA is TGCAGCGTTAGGGGACAGGGGTCAGATACGCAGTATTTT. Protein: CSVRGQGSDTQYF.

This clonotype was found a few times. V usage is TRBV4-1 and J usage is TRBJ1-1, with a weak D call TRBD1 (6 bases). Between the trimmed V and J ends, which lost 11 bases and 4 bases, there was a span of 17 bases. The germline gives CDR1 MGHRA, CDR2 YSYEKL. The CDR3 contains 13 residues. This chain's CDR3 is CAGEKGGSTEAFF. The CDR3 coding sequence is TGCGCCGGGGAGAAAGGGGGAAGCACTGAAGCTTTCTTT.